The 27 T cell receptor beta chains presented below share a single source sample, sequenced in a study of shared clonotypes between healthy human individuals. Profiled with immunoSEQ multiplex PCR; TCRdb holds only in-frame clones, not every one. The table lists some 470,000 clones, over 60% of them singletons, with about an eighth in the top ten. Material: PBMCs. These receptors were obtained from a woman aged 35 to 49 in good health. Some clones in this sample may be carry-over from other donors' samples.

This chain's CDR3 is CASSSFERPYNEQFF. CDR3 DNA: TGTGCCAGCAGCTCATTCGAGCGGCCCTACAATGAGCAGTTCTTC. The chain links TRBV11-3 to TRBJ2-1; D might be TRBD2 (5 bases). In germline, CDR1 is SGHNT, CDR2 YENEEA. The CDR3 is made up of 15 amino acids. V shed 4 bases and J shed 2 bases, with 12 bases lying between them.

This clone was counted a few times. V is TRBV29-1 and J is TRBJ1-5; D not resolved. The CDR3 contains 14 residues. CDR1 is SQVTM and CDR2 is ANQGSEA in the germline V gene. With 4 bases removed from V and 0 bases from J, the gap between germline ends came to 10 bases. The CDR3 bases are TGCAGCGTTGTACTGGGCTATAGCAATCAGCCCCAGCATTTT. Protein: CSVVLGYSNQPQHF.

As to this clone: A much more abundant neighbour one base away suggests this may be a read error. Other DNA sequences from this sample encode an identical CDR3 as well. CDR3: CGESSNYGYTF. The DNA of the CDR3 is TGCGGCGAGTCCTCAAACTACGGCTACACCTTC. This chain uses TRBV29-1 with TRBJ1-2, with D uncertain. The V gene's germline CDR1 is SQVTM and CDR2 ANQGSEA. The CDR3 runs to 11 residues.

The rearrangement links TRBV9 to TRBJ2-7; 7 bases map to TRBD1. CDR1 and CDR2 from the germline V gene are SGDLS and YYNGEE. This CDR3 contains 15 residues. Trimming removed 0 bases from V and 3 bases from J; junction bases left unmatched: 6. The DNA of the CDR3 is TGTGCCAGCAGCGTAGGACAGGGAAACTTCTACGAGCAGTACTTC. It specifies CASSVGQGNFYEQYF.

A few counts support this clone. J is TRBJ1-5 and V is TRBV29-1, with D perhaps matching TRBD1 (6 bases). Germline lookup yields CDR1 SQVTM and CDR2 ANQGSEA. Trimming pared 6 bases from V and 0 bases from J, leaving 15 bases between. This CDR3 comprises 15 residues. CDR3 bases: TGCAGCGTGAAAGGGGGGCCAAATAGCAATCAGCCCCAGCATTTT. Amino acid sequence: CSVKGGPNSNQPQHF.

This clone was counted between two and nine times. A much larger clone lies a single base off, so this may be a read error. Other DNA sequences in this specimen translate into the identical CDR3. The CDR3 region is CAWSVGRAGDTEAFF. The DNA for the CDR3 is TGTGCCTGGAGTGTAGGCAGAGCCGGGGACACTGAAGCTTTCTTT. The chain has TRBV30 and TRBJ1-1; D gene ambiguous. This CDR3 spans 15 amino acids. Per the germline V gene, CDR1 is GTSNPN and CDR2 is SVGIG (reference sequence). Trimming left V 0 bases short and J 3 bases short, with 14 bases between.

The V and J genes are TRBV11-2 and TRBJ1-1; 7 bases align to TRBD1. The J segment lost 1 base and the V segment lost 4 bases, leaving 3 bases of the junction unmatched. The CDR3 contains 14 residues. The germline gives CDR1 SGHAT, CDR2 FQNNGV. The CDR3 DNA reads TGTGCCAGCAGCTCTTACAGGGGGAACACTGAAGCTTTCTTT. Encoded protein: CASSSYRGNTEAFF.

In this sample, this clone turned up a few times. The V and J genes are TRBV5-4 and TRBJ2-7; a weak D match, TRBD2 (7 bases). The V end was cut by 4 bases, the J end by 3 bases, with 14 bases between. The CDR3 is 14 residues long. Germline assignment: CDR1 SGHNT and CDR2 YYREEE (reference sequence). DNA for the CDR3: TGTGCCAGCAGCCGCGAGGGGGGGAACTACGAGCAGTACTTC. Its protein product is CASSREGGNYEQYF.

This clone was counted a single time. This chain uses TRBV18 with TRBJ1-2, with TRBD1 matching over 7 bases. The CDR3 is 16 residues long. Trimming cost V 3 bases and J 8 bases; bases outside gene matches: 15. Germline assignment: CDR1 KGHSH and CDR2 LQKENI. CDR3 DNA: TGTGCCAGCTCACCCGACGGAACGACAGGGCAGAGAGGCTACACCTTC. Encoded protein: CASSPDGTTGQRGYTF.

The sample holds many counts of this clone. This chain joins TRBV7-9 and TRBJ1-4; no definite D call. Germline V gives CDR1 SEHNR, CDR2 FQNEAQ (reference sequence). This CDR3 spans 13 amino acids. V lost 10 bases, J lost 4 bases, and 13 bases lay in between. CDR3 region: CATNEGFNEKLFF. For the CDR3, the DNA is TGTGCCACAAACGAGGGCTTTAATGAAAAACTGTTTTTT.

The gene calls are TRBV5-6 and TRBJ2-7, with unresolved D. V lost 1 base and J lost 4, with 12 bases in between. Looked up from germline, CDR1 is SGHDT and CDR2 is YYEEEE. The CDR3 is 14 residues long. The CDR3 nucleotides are TGTGCCAGCAGCTTGACGTCAGGCTGGTACGAGCAGTACTTC. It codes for CASSLTSGWYEQYF.

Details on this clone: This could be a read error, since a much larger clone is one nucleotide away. The CDR3 here is CAWGLPAGGMGYEQYF. CDR3 in DNA: TGTGCCTGGGGTCTCCCGGCAGGGGGAATGGGTTACGAGCAGTACTTC. The V call is TRBV30, the J call TRBJ2-7, with 7 bases that match TRBD1. V was pared by 5 bases and J by 4 bases, with 17 bases of the junction left unmatched. Germline CDR1 reads GTSNPN; CDR2 reads SVGIG (reference sequence). The CDR3 extends over 16 amino acids.

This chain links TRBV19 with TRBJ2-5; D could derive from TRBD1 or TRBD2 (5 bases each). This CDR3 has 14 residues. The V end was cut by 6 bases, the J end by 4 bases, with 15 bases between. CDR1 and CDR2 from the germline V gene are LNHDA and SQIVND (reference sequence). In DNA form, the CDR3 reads TGTGCCAGTAGGAGCTCGGGGCCGGGAGAGACCCAGTACTTC. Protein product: CASRSSGPGETQYF.

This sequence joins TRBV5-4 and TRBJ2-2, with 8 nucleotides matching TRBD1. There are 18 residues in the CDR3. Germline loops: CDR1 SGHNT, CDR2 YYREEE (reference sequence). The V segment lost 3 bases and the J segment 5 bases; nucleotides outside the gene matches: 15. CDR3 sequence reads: CASSSDRDRPVGTGELFF. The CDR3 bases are TGTGCCAGCAGCTCAGACCGGGACAGGCCCGTGGGAACCGGGGAGCTGTTTTTT.

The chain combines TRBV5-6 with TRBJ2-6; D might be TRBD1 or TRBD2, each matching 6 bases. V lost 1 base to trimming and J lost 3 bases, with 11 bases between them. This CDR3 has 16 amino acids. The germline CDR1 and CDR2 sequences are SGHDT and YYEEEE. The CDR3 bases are TGTGCCAGCAGCTTGTTTGGGGGGCTTGGGGCCAACGTCCTGACTTTC. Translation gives CASSLFGGLGANVLTF.

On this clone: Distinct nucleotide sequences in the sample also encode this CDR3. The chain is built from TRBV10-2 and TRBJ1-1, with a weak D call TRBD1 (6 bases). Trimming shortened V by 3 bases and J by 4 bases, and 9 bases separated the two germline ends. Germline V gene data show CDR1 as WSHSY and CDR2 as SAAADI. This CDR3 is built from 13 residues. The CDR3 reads CASSEQGGTEAFF. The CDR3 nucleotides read TGCGCCAGCAGTGAACAGGGTGGCACTGAAGCTTTCTTT.

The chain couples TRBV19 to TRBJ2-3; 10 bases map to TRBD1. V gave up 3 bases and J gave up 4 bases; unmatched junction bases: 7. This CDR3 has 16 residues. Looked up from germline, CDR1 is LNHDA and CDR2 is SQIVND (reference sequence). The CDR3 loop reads CASSMAGDRGSDTQYF. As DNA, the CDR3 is TGTGCCAGTAGTATGGCGGGGGACAGGGGTTCAGATACGCAGTATTTT.

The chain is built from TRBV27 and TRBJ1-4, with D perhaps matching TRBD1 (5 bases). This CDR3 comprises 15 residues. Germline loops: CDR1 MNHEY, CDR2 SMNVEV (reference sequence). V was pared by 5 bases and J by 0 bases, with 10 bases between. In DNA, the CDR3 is TGTGCCAGCAGTGGAGGGGTATCAACTAATGAAAAACTGTTTTTT. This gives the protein CASSGGVSTNEKLFF.

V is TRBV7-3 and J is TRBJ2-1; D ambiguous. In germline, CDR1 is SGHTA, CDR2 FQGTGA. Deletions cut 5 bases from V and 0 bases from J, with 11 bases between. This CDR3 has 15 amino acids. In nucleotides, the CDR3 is TGTGCCAGCAGCATCATAGGCAGCTCCTACAATGAGCAGTTCTTC. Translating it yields CASSIIGSSYNEQFF.

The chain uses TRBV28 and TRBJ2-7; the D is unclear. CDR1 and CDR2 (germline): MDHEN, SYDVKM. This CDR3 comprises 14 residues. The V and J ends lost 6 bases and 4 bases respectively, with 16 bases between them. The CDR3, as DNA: TGTGCCAGCAGCCCACGACTGGGCGTGTACGAGCAGTACTTC. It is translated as CASSPRLGVYEQYF.

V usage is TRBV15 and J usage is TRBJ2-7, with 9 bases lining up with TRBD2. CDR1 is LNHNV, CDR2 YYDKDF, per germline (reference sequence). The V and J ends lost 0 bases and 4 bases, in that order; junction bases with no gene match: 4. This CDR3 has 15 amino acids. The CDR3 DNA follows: TGTGCCACCAGCAGAGATCGCGGGAGGGCGTACGAGCAGTACTTC. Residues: CATSRDRGRAYEQYF.

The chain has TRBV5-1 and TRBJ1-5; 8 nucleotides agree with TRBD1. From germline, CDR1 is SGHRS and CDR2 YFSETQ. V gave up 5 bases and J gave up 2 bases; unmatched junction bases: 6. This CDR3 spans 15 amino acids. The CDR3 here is CASSPGQVGNQPQHF. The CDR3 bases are TGCGCCAGCAGTCCGGGACAGGTCGGCAATCAGCCCCAGCATTTT. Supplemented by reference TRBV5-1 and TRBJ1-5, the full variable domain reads KAGVTQTPRYLIKTRGQQVTLSCSPISGHRSVSWYQQTPGQGLQFLFEYFSETQRNKGNFPGRFSGRQFSNSRSEMNVSTLELGDSALYLCASSPGQVGNQPQHFGDGTRLSIL.

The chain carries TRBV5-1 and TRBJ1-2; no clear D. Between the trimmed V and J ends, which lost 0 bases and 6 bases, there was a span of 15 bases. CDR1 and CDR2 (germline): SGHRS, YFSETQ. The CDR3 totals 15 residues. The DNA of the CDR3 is TGCGCCAGCAGCTTGGAAGGAGGACGGGCGGATGGCTACACCTTC. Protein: CASSLEGGRADGYTF.

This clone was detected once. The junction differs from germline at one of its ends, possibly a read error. The CDR3 DNA reads as TGTGCCAGCAGTGGGAGTCAAAGGGTGGCAGAATCGAGATTC. Encoded protein: CASSGSQRVAESRF. The chain carries TRBV2 and TRBJ2-7, with no clear D. The CDR3 has 14 residues. In germline, CDR1 is SNHLY, CDR2 FYNNEI.

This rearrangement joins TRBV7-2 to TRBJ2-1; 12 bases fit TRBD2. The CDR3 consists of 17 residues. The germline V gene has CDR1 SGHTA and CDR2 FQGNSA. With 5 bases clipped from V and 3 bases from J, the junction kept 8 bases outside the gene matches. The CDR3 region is CASSPGASGRVYNEQFF. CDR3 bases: TGTGCCAGCAGCCCGGGGGCTAGCGGGAGGGTCTACAATGAGCAGTTCTTC.

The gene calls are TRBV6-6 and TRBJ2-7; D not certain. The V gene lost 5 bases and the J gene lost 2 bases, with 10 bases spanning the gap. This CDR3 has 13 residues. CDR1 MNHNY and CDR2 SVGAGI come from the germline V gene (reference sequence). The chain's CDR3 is CASSNDITYEQYF. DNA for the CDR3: TGTGCCAGCAGTAACGACATAACCTACGAGCAGTACTTC.

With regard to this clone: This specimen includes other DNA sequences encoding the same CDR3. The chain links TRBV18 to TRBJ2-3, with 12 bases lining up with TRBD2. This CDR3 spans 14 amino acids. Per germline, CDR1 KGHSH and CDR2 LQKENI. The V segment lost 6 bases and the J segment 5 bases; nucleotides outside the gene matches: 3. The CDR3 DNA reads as TGTGCCAGCTCCCCGGGACTAGCGGGAGATACGCAGTATTTT. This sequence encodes CASSPGLAGDTQYF.